This TCR beta chain originates from a study of T cell responses to AZD1222 COVID-19 vaccine. Notes on the study in general: After two AZD1222 doses, spike-specific TCR breadth and depth rose versus day 0. Repertoire samples came only from after the peak T cell response. White British donors predominated, females outnumbered males, and clonal diversity was possibly underestimated.

V shed 2 bases and J 3 bases; nucleotides not matched to a gene: 4. The CDR3 contains 16 residues. CDR1 is LNHDA, CDR2 SQIVND, per germline (reference sequence). This table comes from immunoSEQ multiplex PCR, and its TCRdb copy is limited to in-frame clones, with some not included. Here the sample spans roughly 200,000 clones, approximately 94% being singletons. Concerning this clone itself: Its antigen remains unknown.

The rearrangement uses TRBV19 and TRBJ1-5; TRBD1 aligns across 10 bases. This TCR derives from an adult who received the MenACWY meningococcal vaccine as a control. The material sequenced was peripheral blood, taken 28 days after the second dose of the MenACWY control vaccine. The CDR3 DNA is TGTGCCAGTAGTATACCCGGGACAGGGGTCAATCAGCCCCAGCATTTT. Encoded protein: CASSIPGTGVNQPQHF.